This T cell receptor (beta chain) was profiled in a study of T-cell memory formation after mild COVID-19 (dated by TCRdb to the early 2020s). As for the study more broadly: Most TCR sequence clusters were specific to one of the two donors. In a couple of donors, T-cell clones that expanded and contracted after mild COVID-19 were tracked by sequencing TCRalpha and TCRbeta repertoires over time. The cohort was made up of two young adult volunteers, one female and one male, who were previously healthy.

Points on this clonotype: Which antigen it targets is not known. The record has no base qualities; no much larger clone is one base away.

Data came from an Illumina NovaSeq 6000. TCRalpha and TCRbeta cDNA libraries were constructed by 5'RACE with constant-segment primers, with sample barcodes and unique molecular identifiers being introduced. RNA was extracted from every sample with Trizol reagent. Amplification of the libraries took two PCR steps, and the second step added a second sample barcode plus Illumina TruSeq adapters. Sequencing of libraries was performed on an Illumina NovaSeq with 2 x 150 bp paired-end reads. The paper's data handling went like this. The reads were demultiplexed and collapsed into UMI-guided consensus sequences using migec v1.2.7. Using mixcr v2.1.11, the UMI consensuses were aligned to TRA and TRB V and J templates and assembled into clonotypes. Expanded or contracted clonotypes were those called significant by both edgeR and NoisET, with noise models trained on biological replicates. For edgeR calls, a false discovery rate-adjusted p below 0.01 and a log2 fold-change threshold of 1 were applied. As an exploratory analysis of dynamics, PCA with hierarchical clustering was applied to max-normalized trajectories of the 1000 most abundant clonotypes. Each responding clone was given a CD4 or CD8 phenotype based on the CD4+ and CD8+ repertoires, which had been sequenced separately. TCRdb reworked the public reads: Q25 trimming with fastp, MiXCR clone assembly, productive beta chains retained. Identical CDR3 protein sequences are pooled into one entry, listed with their most common genes and DNA. The V and J calls, along with clone size, are taken from TCRdb and not from the paper's own processing. A total of 150,000 to 200,000 distinct CDR3 sequences appear in this sample, more than 15% of them only once. Around 1.9% of the sample belongs to the ten largest clones.

The CDR3 runs 15 residues from the cysteine to the phenylalanine. The entry retains the CDR3 DNA only, 45 bases that are in frame from base 1. CDR1 and CDR2 are drawn from the germline V gene: SGDLS, YYNGEE. Relative to germline, V is 0 bases shorter and J is 3 bases shorter, with 9 bases between their ends. Study-level results and caveats: Clones that contracted from day 15 to 85 showed balanced CD4/CD8 phenotypes, whereas a second wave of clones that expanded from day 15 to 37 leaned towards CD4+. Some responding clones were found in pre-infection memory, which suggests that pre-existing cross-reactive memory T cells took part in the SARS-CoV-2 response. Contracting CD4+ clones were found mainly in CM and EM memory subsets, while CD8+ clones were enriched in EMRA. The study covered only two mild cases, and larger cohorts including severe cases with pre-infection samples were considered necessary. SARS-CoV-2 specificity of the second-wave clones peaking on day 37 was not confirmed.

Ficoll-Paque density gradient centrifugation was the method used to isolate PBMCs. The sample consisted of PBMCs or a T cell subset sorted from them (not recorded which). The source is an adult woman who had mild COVID-19 (a few samples of this study predate the infection). The sample titles of this study are shuffled in the database, so cell type and time point are left out; the donor was told from shared clones. The rearrangement combines TRBV9 with TRBJ2-2; possibly the D gene is TRBD2, per 5 matching bases. The CDR3 reads as follows: CASSVDLGDTGELFF. The DNA sequence is TGTGCCAGCAGCGTAGACTTGGGAGACACCGGGGAGCTGTTTTTT. The full variable domain, completed from the reference TRBV9 and TRBJ2-2 proteins outside the CDR3, reads DSGVTQTPKHLITATGQRVTLRCSPRSGDLSVYWYQQSLDQGLQFLIQYYNGEERAKGNILERFSAQQFPDLHSELNLSSLELGDSALYFCASSVDLGDTGELFFGEGSRLTVL.